One sample yielded the 14 T cell receptor beta chains listed below, sequenced in a study of blood T cell repertoires in COVID-19. Measured with immunoSEQ multiplex PCR; TCRdb has only the in-frame clones, and not every one. The table has 240,000 or so clones, more than 75% seen once. Material: peripheral blood. These receptor sequences come from a woman aged 70-85 years with active or convalescent COVID-19.

This rearrangement joins TRBV5-1 to TRBJ1-6; no reliable D call. CDR1 and CDR2 (germline): SGHRS, YFSETQ. The CDR3 runs to 17 residues. Between the trimmed V and J ends, which lost 0 bases and 0 bases, there was a span of 10 bases. The CDR3 coding sequence is TGCGCCAGCAGCTTGGATGCCTTGAGCTCCTATAATTCACCCCTCCACTTT. This codes for CASSLDALSSYNSPLHF.

The J gene is TRBJ2-1, the V gene TRBV10-3; no clear D. This CDR3 comprises 13 residues. CDR1 is ENHRY, CDR2 SYGVKD, per germline. Deletions cut 6 bases from V and 5 bases from J, with 11 bases between. The CDR3 DNA reads as TGTGCCATCAGCGCTTTTGAGGACAATGAGCAGTTCTTC. It encodes CAISAFEDNEQFF.

This clone was seen repeatedly, ten times or more. The chain links TRBV4-3 to TRBJ1-3; D not resolved. CDR1 LGHNA and CDR2 YSLEER come from the germline V gene. V shed 0 bases and J shed 7 bases, with 7 bases lying between them. The CDR3 consists of 13 residues. CDR3 residues: CASSQDTENTIYF. CDR3 nucleotide sequence: TGCGCCAGCAGCCAAGATACGGAGAACACCATATATTTT.

J is TRBJ1-1 and V is TRBV4-3; D is ambiguous. The germline V and J ends were trimmed by 4 bases and 5 bases, with 11 bases remaining between them. CDR1 is LGHNA and CDR2 is YSLEER in the germline V gene. This CDR3 has 13 residues. CDR3 in amino acids: CASSLQVPTEAFF. CDR3 sequence (DNA): TGCGCCAGCAGCCTCCAGGTCCCAACTGAAGCTTTCTTT.

This chain uses TRBV5-4 with TRBJ1-2; D is possibly TRBD1 (6 bases). This CDR3 contains 14 residues. CDR1 is SGHNT, CDR2 YYREEE, per germline (reference sequence). V was shortened by 0 bases and J by 8 bases, with 14 bases between the two germline ends. The CDR3 DNA is TGTGCCAGCAGCTTGGAACCAGGGGTCGGCGGCTACACCTTC. Encoded protein: CASSLEPGVGGYTF. Based on the CDR3 plus reference TRBV5-4 and TRBJ1-2, the full variable domain is ETGVTQSPTHLIKTRGQQVTLRCSSQSGHNTVSWYQQALGQGPQFIFQYYREEENGRGNFPPRFSGLQFPNYSSELNVNALELDDSALYLCASSLEPGVGGYTFGSGTRLTVV.

The chain couples TRBV10-3 to TRBJ1-5; a possible D gene is TRBD1 (5 bases). CDR3 length equals 14 residues. In germline, CDR1 is ENHRY, CDR2 SYGVKD. Between the trimmed V and J ends, which lost 4 bases and 5 bases, there was a span of 12 bases. Written as DNA, the CDR3 is TGTGCCATCAGTGGGGGCAGCCTGGATCAGCCCCAGCATTTT. Translated: CAISGGSLDQPQHF.

The V call is TRBV5-5, the J call TRBJ1-2; no clear D gene. Germline V gives CDR1 SGHKS, CDR2 YYEKEE (reference sequence). The V gene lost 4 bases and the J gene lost 4 bases, with 14 bases spanning the gap. The CDR3 contains 14 residues. In nucleotides, the CDR3 is TGTGCCAGCAGCCCGGATGTATCGGGCTATGGCTACACCTTC. Its translation is CASSPDVSGYGYTF.

The rearrangement uses TRBV19 and TRBJ2-1, with 7 bases matching TRBD2. V shed 5 bases, J shed 6 bases, and the junction held 10 bases outside the gene matches. CDR1 and CDR2 from the germline V gene are LNHDA and SQIVND (reference sequence). This CDR3 comprises 15 residues. CDR3 sequence: CASSPERGGGNEQFF. CDR3 nucleotides: TGTGCCAGTAGTCCCGAGCGGGGTGGGGGCAATGAGCAGTTCTTC.

This clone appeared a few times. V is TRBV7-2 and J is TRBJ1-5, with D hard to call. V was trimmed by 5 bases and J by 5 bases, leaving 16 bases between them. CDR1 and CDR2 from the germline V gene are SGHTA and FQGNSA. This CDR3 is built from 15 residues. The CDR3 here is CASSTTAGGHQPQHF. The DNA of the CDR3 is TGTGCCAGCAGCACTACCGCGGGCGGTCATCAGCCCCAGCATTTT.

J is TRBJ1-2 and V is TRBV11-2; D ambiguous. V was trimmed by 5 bases and J by 4 bases, leaving 11 bases between them. Germline V CDR1 and CDR2: SGHAT, FQNNGV. The CDR3 extends over 13 amino acids. This CDR3 reads CASSPAALYGYTF. The CDR3 region has the DNA TGTGCCAGCAGCCCGGCGGCGCTCTATGGCTACACCTTC.

The chain carries TRBV6-5 and TRBJ2-7; tentative D call: TRBD1 (5 bases). The length of the CDR3 is 14 residues. V was clipped by 2 bases and J by 0 bases, with 8 bases between them. CDR1 is MNHEY, CDR2 SVGAGI, per germline. The CDR3 protein is CASSYEGHSYEQYF. DNA of the CDR3: TGTGCCAGCAGTTACGAAGGACACTCCTACGAGCAGTACTTC.

The J gene is TRBJ1-5, the V gene TRBV6-5; 7 nucleotides line up with TRBD1. The germline V gene has CDR1 MNHEY and CDR2 SVGAGI. V lost 5 bases, J lost 7 bases, and 2 bases stayed unmatched. The CDR3 length is 12 residues. The CDR3 coding sequence is TGTGCCAGCAGTCAGGACAGGCAGCCCCAGCATTTT. It yields the protein CASSQDRQPQHF.

The sample holds a few counts of this clone. The chain uses TRBV7-9 and TRBJ1-2; no firm D call. Trimming cost V 3 bases and J 5 bases, with 7 bases left between them. From germline, CDR1 is SEHNR and CDR2 FQNEAQ (reference sequence). The CDR3 loop spans 12 amino acids. The CDR3, as DNA: TGTGCCAGCAGCTTCACTCTTTATGGCTACACCTTC. Amino acid sequence: CASSFTLYGYTF.

This rearrangement joins TRBV5-1 to TRBJ1-1; D might be TRBD1 (5 bases). In germline, CDR1 is SGHRS, CDR2 YFSETQ. Trimming took 1 base from V and 4 from J, leaving 11 bases between them. The CDR3 spans 14 residues. CDR3 region: CASSLKARATEAFF. CDR3 nucleotide sequence: TGCGCCAGCAGCTTGAAGGCCAGGGCCACTGAAGCTTTCTTT.